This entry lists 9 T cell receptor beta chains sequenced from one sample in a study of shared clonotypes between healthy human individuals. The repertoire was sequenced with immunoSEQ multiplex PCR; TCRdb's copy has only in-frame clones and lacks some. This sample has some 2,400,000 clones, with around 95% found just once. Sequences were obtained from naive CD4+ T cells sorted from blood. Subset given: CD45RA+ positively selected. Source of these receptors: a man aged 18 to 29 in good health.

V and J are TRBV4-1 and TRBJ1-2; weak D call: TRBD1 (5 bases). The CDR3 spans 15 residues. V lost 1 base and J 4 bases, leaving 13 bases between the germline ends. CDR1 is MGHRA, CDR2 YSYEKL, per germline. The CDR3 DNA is TGCGCCAGCAGCCAAGGACAGACGGAGACCTATGGCTACACCTTC. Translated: CASSQGQTETYGYTF.

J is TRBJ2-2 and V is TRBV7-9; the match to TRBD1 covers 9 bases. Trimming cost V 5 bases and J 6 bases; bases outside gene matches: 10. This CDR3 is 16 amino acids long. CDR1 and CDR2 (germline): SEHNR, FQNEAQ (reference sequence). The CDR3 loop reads CASSLTGGGQSGELFF. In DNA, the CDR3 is TGTGCCAGCAGCCTTACAGGGGGCGGGCAGTCCGGGGAGCTGTTTTTT.

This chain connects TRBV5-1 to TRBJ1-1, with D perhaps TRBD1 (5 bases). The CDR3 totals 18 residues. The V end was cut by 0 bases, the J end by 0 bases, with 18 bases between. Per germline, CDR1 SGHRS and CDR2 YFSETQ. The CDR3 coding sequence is TGCGCCAGCAGCTTGGGGTGGCAGGGTTTACTCCTGAACACTGAAGCTTTCTTT. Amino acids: CASSLGWQGLLLNTEAFF.

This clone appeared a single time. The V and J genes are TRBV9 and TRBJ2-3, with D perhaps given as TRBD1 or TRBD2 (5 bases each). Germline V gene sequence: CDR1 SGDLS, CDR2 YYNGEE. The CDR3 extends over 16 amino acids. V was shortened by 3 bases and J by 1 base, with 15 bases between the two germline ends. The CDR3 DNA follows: TGTGCCAGCAGCGCCCAGGTGGGGCGGGGCACAGATACGCAGTATTTT. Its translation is CASSAQVGRGTDTQYF. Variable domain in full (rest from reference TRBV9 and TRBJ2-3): DSGVTQTPKHLITATGQRVTLRCSPRSGDLSVYWYQQSLDQGLQFLIQYYNGEERAKGNILERFSAQQFPDLHSELNLSSLELGDSALYFCASSAQVGRGTDTQYFGPGTRLTVL.

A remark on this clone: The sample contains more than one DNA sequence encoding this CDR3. The CDR3 DNA is TGTGCCAGCAGTTCCGGTGAGACCCAGTACTTC. Protein sequence: CASSSGETQYF. The J gene is TRBJ2-5, the V gene TRBV6-5; D call uncertain. CDR1 MNHEY and CDR2 SVGAGI come from the germline V gene. Trimming took 4 bases from V and 5 from J, leaving 5 bases between them. The CDR3 totals 11 residues.

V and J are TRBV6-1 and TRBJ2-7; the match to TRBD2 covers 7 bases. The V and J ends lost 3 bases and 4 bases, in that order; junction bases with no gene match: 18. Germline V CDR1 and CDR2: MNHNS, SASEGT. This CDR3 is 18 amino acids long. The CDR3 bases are TGTGCCAGCAGTGACCGGGAGAAAGATGGCGGGAGAAGGTACGAGCAGTACTTC. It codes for CASSDREKDGGRRYEQYF.

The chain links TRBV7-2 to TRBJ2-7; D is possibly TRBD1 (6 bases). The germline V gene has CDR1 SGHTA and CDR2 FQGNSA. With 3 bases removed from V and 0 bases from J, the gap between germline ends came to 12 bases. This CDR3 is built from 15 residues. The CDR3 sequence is CASSLDRWSSYEQYF. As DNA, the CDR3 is TGTGCCAGCAGCTTGGACAGATGGAGCTCCTACGAGCAGTACTTC.

The CDR3 DNA reads TGTGCCAGCAGCCCGAGGGACAGGATGAGCTCTGGGGCCAACGTCCTGACTTTC. It translates to CASSPRDRMSSGANVLTF. The chain recombines TRBV7-8 with TRBJ2-6; 8 bases agree with TRBD1. J was trimmed by 0 bases and V by 5 bases; bases with no gene match: 9. CDR1 is SGHVS, CDR2 FQNEAQ, per germline. The CDR3 is made up of 18 amino acids.

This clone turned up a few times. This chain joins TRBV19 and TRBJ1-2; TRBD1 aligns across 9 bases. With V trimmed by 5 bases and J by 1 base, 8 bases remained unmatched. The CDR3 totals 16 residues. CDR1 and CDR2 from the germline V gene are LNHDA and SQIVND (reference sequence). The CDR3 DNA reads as TGTGCCAGTAGTCCAACGGGACAGGGAGTTAACTATGGCTACACCTTC. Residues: CASSPTGQGVNYGYTF.